This entry is about one T cell receptor beta chain. Its antigen is unknown. A single heparinised blood sample, averaging roughly 100 mL, was obtained per donor. The authors obtained over 98% purity in all sorted populations. This sample was taken from a study of beta chain features in type 1 diabetes. Across the whole study: Across every sample, almost 110,000,000 sorted cells were examined in total.

The sequenced template was cDNA made from the entire isolated RNA. Generated by immunoSEQ multiplex PCR, the TCRdb table keeps only in-frame clones and is missing some. The data hold some 360,000 clones, with 8.5% to 10% observed a single time. Whole-study results and caveats: TCRB CDR3 length was moderately but significantly reduced in all four CD4+ subsets of Type 1 diabetes patients. Relative to healthy donors, patients appeared to have naive, central memory and Treg TCRB repertoires that were more similar.

What was sequenced was central memory CD4+ T cells from blood. The receptor's source is a man aged 25 to 40 with type 1 diabetes.

In nucleotides, the CDR3 is TGTGCCGCGAACAGGGATAGCACAGATACGCAGTATTTT. Translation: CAANRDSTDTQYF. The V gene is TRBV10-3, the J gene TRBJ2-3; D perhaps matches TRBD1 (6 bases). The CDR3 runs to 13 residues. V dropped 11 bases and J dropped 0 bases, with 12 bases sitting between them. Germline CDR1 is ENHRY and CDR2 is SYGVKD.